This T cell receptor beta chain was identified during a study of blood T cell repertoires in COVID-19. Overall study: T cells, B-cell-depleted T cells, or PBMCs provided the cDNA or gDNA that served as material.

TCRdb keeps only in-frame clones here, not all; method: immunoSEQ multiplex PCR. The sample has approximately 190,000 clones; around 84% are singletons. Participant age was about 18 to 100 years, and participants resided in roughly 25 US areas. Cohort placement rested on clinical history that participants reported themselves. The study recruited exposed participants who had met a COVID-19 case within 2 weeks before entry. The CDR3 runs 16 residues. Trimming removed 1 base from V and 4 bases from J; junction bases left unmatched: 5. Per germline, CDR1 MNHNS and CDR2 SASEGT. The source material was PBMCs or T cells enriched from blood (not recorded which). The sequence was obtained from a woman under 40 who had been exposed to COVID-19. The chain couples TRBV6-1 to TRBJ1-5; 9 nucleotides align to TRBD1. CDR3 in DNA: TGTGCCAGCAGTGAAGGTGGGACAGGGAGGAATCAGCCCCAGCATTTT. Its protein is CASSEGGTGRNQPQHF.